Sequencing of this T cell receptor (beta chain) was carried out in a study of T-cell reconstitution after alpha-beta-depleted transplantation in children. The TCRbeta library was prepared with unique molecular identifiers. TCRdb reprocessed the PCR reads via MiXCR and lists one record per CDR3 protein. The table shows 700,000 to 850,000 distinct CDR3 sequences, with less than 20% occurring only once. V gave up 2 bases and J gave up 6 bases; unmatched junction bases: 9. CDR1 is MGHRA, CDR2 YSYEKL, per germline. The CDR3 totals 15 residues. Whole-study results and caveats: The study traced high day-60 TCRbeta diversity in some patients to surviving recipient T cells and thymic progenitors. Newly produced T cells mostly accounted for T-cell counts and diversity one year post-transplant. It was reported that alpha-beta T cells came from several hundred expanded graft clones (about two months after transplant).

A few counts support this clonotype. Its antigen is unidentified. This sample comprised PBMCs, mostly from graft donor cells, obtained 360 days after TCRalphabeta/CD19-depleted stem cell transplant. V usage is TRBV4-1 and J usage is TRBJ1-2; 7 bases agree with TRBD1. This receptor was taken from a male patient younger than 18 who had a stem cell transplant for acute lymphoblastic leukemia, so the T cells may come from the graft donor. The CDR3 spells CASSQPTGSVNGYTF. The CDR3 DNA reads as TGCGCCAGCAGCCAACCGACAGGGTCGGTGAATGGCTACACCTTC.